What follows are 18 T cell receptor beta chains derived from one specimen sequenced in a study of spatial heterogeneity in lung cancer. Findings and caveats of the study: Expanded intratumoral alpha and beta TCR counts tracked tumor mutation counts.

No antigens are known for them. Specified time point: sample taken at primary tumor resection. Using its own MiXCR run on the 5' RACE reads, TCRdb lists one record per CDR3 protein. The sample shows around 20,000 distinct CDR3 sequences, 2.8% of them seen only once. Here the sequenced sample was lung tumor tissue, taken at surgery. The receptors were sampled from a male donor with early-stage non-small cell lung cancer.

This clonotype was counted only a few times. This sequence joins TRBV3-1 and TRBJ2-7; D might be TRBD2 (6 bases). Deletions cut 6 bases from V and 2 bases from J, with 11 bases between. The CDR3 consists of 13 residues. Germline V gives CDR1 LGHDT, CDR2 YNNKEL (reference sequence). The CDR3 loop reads CASRKAGTYEQYF. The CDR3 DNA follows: TGTGCCAGCAGGAAGGCGGGAACCTACGAGCAGTACTTC.

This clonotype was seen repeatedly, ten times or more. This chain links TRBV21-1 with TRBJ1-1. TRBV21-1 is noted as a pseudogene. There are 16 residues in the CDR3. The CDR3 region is CASSKEAERMNTEAFF. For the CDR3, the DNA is TGTGCCAGCAGCAAAGAGGCGGAGAGAATGAACACTGAAGCTTTCTTT.

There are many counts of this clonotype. The CDR3 nucleotides read TGCAGTGCTAGAGATCTGGCTACCACAGACTCCTACAATGAGCAGTTCTTC. Translated: CSARDLATTDSYNEQFF. The rearrangement uses TRBV20-1 and TRBJ2-1; the D is unclear. V lost 0 bases and J 0 bases, leaving 15 bases between the germline ends. The CDR3 is 17 residues long. Germline CDR1 is DFQATT and CDR2 is SNEGSKA (reference sequence).

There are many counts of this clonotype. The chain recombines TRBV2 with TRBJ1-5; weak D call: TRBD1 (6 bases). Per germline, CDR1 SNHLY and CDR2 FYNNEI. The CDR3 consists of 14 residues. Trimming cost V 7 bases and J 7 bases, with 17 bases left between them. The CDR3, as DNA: TGTGCCAGCACTCTGGGGGAGGGGGGACAGCCCCAGCATTTT. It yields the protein CASTLGEGGQPQHF.

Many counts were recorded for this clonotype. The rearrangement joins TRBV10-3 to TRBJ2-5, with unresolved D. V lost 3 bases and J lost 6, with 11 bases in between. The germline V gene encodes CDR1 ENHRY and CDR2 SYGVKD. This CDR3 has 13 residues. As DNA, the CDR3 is TGTGCCATCAGTGAAGGGTTAGGTCAGACCCAGTACTTC. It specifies CAISEGLGQTQYF.

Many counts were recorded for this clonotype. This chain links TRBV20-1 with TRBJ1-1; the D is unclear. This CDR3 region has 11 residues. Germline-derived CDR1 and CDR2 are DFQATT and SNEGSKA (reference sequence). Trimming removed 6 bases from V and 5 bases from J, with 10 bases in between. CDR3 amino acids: CSALRGTEAFF. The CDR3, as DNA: TGCAGTGCCCTCCGGGGAACTGAAGCTTTCTTT.

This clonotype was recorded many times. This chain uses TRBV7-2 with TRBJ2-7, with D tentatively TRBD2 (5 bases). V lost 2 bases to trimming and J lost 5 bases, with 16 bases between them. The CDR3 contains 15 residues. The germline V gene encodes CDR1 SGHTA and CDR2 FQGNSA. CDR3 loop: CASSLRAANTHEQYF. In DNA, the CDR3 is TGTGCCAGCAGCTTACGAGCGGCAAATACCCACGAGCAGTACTTC.

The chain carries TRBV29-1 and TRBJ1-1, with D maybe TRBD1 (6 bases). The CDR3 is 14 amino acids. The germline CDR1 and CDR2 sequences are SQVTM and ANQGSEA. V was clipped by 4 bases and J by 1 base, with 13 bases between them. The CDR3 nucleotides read TGCAGCGTTGCCAAACAGGGTGCGAACACTGAAGCTTTCTTT. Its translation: CSVAKQGANTEAFF.

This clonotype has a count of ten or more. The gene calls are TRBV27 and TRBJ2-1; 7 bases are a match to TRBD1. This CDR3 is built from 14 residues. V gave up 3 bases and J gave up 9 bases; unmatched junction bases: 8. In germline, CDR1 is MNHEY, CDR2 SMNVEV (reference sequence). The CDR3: CASSFETGSGEQFF. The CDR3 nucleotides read TGTGCCAGCAGTTTCGAGACAGGGTCTGGTGAGCAGTTCTTC.

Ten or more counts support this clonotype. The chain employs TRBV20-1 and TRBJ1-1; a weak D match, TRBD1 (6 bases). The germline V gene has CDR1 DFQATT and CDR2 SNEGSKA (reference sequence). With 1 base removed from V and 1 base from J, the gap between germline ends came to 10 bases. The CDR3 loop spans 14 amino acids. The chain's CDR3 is CSARGGAKNTEAFF. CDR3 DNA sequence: TGCAGTGCTAGAGGGGGGGCCAAGAACACTGAAGCTTTCTTT.

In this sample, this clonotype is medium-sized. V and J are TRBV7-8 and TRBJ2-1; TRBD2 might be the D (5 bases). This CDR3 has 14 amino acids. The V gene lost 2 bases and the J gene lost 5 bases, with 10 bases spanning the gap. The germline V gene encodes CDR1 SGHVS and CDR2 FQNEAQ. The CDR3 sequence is CASSLFSADNEQFF. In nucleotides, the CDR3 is TGTGCCAGCAGCTTATTCTCAGCGGACAATGAGCAGTTCTTC.

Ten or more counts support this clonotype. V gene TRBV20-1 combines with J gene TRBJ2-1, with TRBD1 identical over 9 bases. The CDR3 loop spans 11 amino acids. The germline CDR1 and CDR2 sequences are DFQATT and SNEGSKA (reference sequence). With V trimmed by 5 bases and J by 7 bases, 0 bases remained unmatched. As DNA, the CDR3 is TGCAGTGCTGGACAGGGGAATGAGCAGTTCTTC. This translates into CSAGQGNEQFF.

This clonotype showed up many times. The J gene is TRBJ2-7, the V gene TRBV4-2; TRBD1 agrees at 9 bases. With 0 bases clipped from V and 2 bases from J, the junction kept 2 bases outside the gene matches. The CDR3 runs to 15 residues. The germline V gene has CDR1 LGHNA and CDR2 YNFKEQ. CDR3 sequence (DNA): TGTGCCAGCAGCCAAGATCGACAGGGGGCCTACGAGCAGTACTTC. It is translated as CASSQDRQGAYEQYF.

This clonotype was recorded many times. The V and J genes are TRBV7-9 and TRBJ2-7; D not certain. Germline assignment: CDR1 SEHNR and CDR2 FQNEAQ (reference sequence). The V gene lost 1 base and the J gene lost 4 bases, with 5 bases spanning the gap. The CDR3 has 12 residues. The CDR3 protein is CASSLEDYEQYF. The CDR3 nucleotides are TGTGCCAGCAGCTTAGAGGATTACGAGCAGTACTTC.

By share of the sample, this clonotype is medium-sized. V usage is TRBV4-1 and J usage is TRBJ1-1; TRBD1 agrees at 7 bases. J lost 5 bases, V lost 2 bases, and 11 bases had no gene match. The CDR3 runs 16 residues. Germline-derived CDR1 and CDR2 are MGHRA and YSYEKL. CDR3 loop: CASSQPGTVRMTEAFF. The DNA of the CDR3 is TGCGCCAGCAGCCAACCTGGGACAGTGAGAATGACTGAAGCTTTCTTT.

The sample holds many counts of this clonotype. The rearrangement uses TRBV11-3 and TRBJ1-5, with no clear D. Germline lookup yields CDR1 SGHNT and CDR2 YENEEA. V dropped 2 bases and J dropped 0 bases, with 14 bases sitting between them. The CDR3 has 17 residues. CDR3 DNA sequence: TGTGCCAGCAGCTTAATTGCGGGAGTTTATAGCAATCAGCCCCAGCATTTT. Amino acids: CASSLIAGVYSNQPQHF.

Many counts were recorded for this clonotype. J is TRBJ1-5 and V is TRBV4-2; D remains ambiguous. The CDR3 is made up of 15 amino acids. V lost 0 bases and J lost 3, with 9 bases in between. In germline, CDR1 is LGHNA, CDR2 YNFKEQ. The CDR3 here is CASSQDELINQPQHF. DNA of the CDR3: TGTGCCAGCAGCCAAGATGAACTGATCAATCAGCCCCAGCATTTT.

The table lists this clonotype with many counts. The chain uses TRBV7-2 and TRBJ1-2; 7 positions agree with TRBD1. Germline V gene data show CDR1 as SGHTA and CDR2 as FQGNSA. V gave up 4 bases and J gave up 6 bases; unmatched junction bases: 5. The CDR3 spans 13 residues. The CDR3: CASSSRQGHGYTF. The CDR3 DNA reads TGTGCCAGCAGCTCAAGACAGGGTCATGGCTACACCTTC.